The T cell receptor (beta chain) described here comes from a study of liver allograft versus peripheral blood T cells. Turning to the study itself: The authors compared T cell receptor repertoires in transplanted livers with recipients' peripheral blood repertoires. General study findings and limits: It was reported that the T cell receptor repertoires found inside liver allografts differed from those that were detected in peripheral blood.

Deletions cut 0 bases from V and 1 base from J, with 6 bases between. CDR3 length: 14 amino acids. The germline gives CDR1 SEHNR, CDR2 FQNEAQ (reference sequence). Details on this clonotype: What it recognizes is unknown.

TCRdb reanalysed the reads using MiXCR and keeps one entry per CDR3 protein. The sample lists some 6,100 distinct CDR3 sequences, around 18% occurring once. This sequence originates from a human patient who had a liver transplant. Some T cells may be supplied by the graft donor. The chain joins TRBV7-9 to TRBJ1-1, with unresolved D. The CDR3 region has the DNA TGTGCCAGCAGCTTAGCCGGGAGGAACACTGAAGCTTTCTTT. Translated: CASSLAGRNTEAFF.